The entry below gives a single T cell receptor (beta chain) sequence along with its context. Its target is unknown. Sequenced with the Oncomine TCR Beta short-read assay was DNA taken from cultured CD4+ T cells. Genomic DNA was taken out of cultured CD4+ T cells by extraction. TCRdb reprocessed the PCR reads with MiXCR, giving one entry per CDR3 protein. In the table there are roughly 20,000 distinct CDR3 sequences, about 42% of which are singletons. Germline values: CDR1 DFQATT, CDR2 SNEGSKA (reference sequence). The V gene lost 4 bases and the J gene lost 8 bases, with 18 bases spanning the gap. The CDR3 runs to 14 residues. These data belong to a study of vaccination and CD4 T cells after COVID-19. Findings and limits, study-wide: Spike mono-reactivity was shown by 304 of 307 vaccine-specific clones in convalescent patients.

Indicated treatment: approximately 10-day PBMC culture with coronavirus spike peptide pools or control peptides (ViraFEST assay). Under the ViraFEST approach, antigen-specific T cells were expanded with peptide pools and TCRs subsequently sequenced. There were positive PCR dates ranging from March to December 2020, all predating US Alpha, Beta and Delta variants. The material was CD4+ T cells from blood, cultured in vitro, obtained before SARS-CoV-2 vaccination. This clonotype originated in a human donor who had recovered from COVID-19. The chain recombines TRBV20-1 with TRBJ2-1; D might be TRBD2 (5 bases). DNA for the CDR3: TGCAGTGCTAAAGGACTGAACTCCGATTATGAGCAGTTCTTC. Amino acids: CSAKGLNSDYEQFF.